A single sample gave rise to the 32 T cell receptor beta chains below, sequenced in a study of cytomegalovirus exposure and HLA in healthy donors. Libraries were prepared by immunoSEQ multiplex PCR; TCRdb keeps only in-frame clonotypes and omits some of them. This sample has over 60,000 clones, with 85% to 95% found just once. The sequenced sample consisted of PBMCs. The origin of the receptors is a man in his late teens or twenties in good health and CMV-seronegative.

The rearrangement links TRBV2 to TRBJ1-3; the D gene is possibly TRBD1 (5 bases). V was trimmed by 5 bases and J by 6 bases, leaving 17 bases between them. Germline loops: CDR1 SNHLY, CDR2 FYNNEI. CDR3 length: 15 residues. This CDR3 reads CASSPSRGSTNTIYF. In nucleotides, the CDR3 is TGTGCCAGCAGTCCCTCAAGGGGTAGTACAAACACCATATATTTT.

This clone has just one count. This chain links TRBV5-4 with TRBJ1-1; D possibly corresponds to TRBD1 (5 bases). Germline CDR1 and CDR2: SGHNT and YYREEE (reference sequence). V gave up 0 bases and J gave up 5 bases, with 14 bases separating them. The CDR3 is made up of 15 amino acids. The CDR3, as DNA: TGTGCCAGCAGCTTGGTGGGCAGGGTTGGAACTGAAGCTTTCTTT. This codes for CASSLVGRVGTEAFF.

The chain links TRBV5-8 to TRBJ1-3; 8 bases are shared with TRBD1. Trimming cost V 3 bases and J 0 bases; bases outside gene matches: 8. The CDR3 sequence is 17 residues long. The V gene's germline CDR1 is SGHTS and CDR2 YDEGEE. The CDR3 nucleotides read TGTGCCAGCAGCTCACGTGCCGGACAGGGCTCTGGAAACACCATATATTTT. Its translation: CASSSRAGQGSGNTIYF.

This clone was seen just once. The chain uses TRBV19 and TRBJ2-6; possibly TRBD2 for D (6 bases). Trimming cost V 5 bases and J 0 bases, with 17 bases left between them. CDR3 length: 18 residues. Germline V CDR1 and CDR2: LNHDA, SQIVND (reference sequence). CDR3 in amino acids: CASSFRDWKDSGANVLTF. CDR3 bases: TGTGCCAGTAGTTTCCGGGACTGGAAAGACTCTGGGGCCAACGTCCTGACTTTC. The entire variable domain, with the rest obtained from reference TRBV19 and TRBJ2-6, is as follows: DGGITQSPKYLFRKEGQNVTLSCEQNLNHDAMYWYRQDPGQGLRLIYYSQIVNDFQKGDIAEGYSVSREKKESFPLTVTSAQKNPTAFYLCASSFRDWKDSGANVLTFGAGSRLTVL.

The genes are TRBV13 and TRBJ1-3, with a weak D call TRBD1 (5 bases). Between the trimmed V and J ends, which lost 0 bases and 0 bases, there was a span of 9 bases. Germline V gene sequence: CDR1 PRHDT, CDR2 FYEKMQ (reference sequence). The CDR3 has 16 amino acids. The CDR3: CASSLGRGLSGNTIYF. In nucleotides, the CDR3 is TGTGCCAGCAGCTTAGGAAGGGGCCTCTCTGGAAACACCATATATTTT.

This rearrangement joins TRBV20-1 to TRBJ2-1, with D possibly being TRBD2 (5 bases). Between the trimmed V and J ends, which lost 3 bases and 7 bases, there was a span of 7 bases. This CDR3 has 11 amino acids. Germline V lookup: CDR1 DFQATT, CDR2 SNEGSKA (reference sequence). Written as DNA, the CDR3 is TGCAGTGCTAGTGACTATAATGAGCAGTTCTTC. The encoded protein is CSASDYNEQFF.

The rearrangement links TRBV25-1 to TRBJ1-1; 7 bases line up with TRBD1. The V gene's germline CDR1 is MGHDK and CDR2 SYGVNS. After removal of 2 bases from V and 11 bases from J, the junction contained 11 bases not matched to a gene. The CDR3 is 14 residues long. DNA of the CDR3: TGTGCCAGCAGTGAACTAGGACAGGCGGGGTCGGCTTTCTTT. Translation gives CASSELGQAGSAFF.

V usage is TRBV13 and J usage is TRBJ2-5, with a possible D match to TRBD2 (6 bases). Near its end, the DNA agrees better with TRBJ2-7, so the J call may be wrong. This CDR3 has 15 amino acids. The germline CDR1 and CDR2 sequences are PRHDT and FYEKMQ (reference sequence). The chain's CDR3 is CASSQGRGVSYEQYF. CDR3 in DNA: TGTGCCAGCAGCCAAGGGCGGGGCGTGTCCTACGAGCAGTACTTC.

The chain recombines TRBV7-8 with TRBJ2-3, with D possibly TRBD2 on 6 matching bases. The germline V gene encodes CDR1 SGHVS and CDR2 FQNEAQ. Trimming stripped 3 bases from V and 6 bases from J, with 16 bases between. This CDR3 has 15 residues. In DNA form, the CDR3 reads TGTGCCAGCAGCTTCCAGGAGGGGCGGTCCGATACGCAGTATTTT. Its protein is CASSFQEGRSDTQYF.

V and J are TRBV9 and TRBJ2-2, with TRBD2 identical over 8 bases. Trimming removed 3 bases from V and 9 bases from J; junction bases left unmatched: 4. The CDR3 contains 13 residues. The germline V gene has CDR1 SGDLS and CDR2 YYNGEE. In DNA, the CDR3 is TGTGCCAGCAGCGCCGGACTAGCCCGGGAGCTGTTTTTT. It specifies CASSAGLARELFF.

The chain is built from TRBV19 and TRBJ1-6; no clear D. The CDR3 spans 13 residues. Germline CDR1 is LNHDA and CDR2 is SQIVND (reference sequence). V was shortened by 10 bases and J by 4 bases, with 11 bases between the two germline ends. This CDR3 reads CATKEEYNSPLHF. DNA of the CDR3: TGTGCCACCAAAGAGGAGTATAATTCACCCCTCCACTTT.

CDR3 in amino acids: CAWAGTPLNEQFF. The CDR3, as DNA: TGTGCCTGGGCGGGGACCCCACTCAATGAGCAGTTCTTC. The chain joins TRBV30 to TRBJ2-1; maybe TRBD2 (6 bases). Germline V gene data show CDR1 as GTSNPN and CDR2 as SVGIG (reference sequence). This CDR3 contains 13 residues. V was shortened by 5 bases and J by 6 bases, with 14 bases between the two germline ends.

This chain connects TRBV14 to TRBJ2-7; D may be TRBD1 (6 bases). This CDR3 is 14 amino acids long. The V end lost 2 bases, the J end lost 6 bases, and 14 bases lay between the germline ends. Germline V gives CDR1 SGHDN, CDR2 FVKESK. The CDR3 spells CASSQLQGMGEQYF. The CDR3 DNA sequence: TGTGCCAGCAGCCAACTACAGGGTATGGGCGAGCAGTACTTC.

The V and J genes are TRBV18 and TRBJ2-7; 10 bases map to TRBD1. V lost 4 bases and J lost 4; bases outside the gene matches: 4. CDR1 is KGHSH, CDR2 LQKENI, per germline. The CDR3 contains 14 residues. In DNA form, the CDR3 reads TGTGCCAGCTCACGGACGGGACAGGGGTACGAGCAGTACTTC. Translated, it gives CASSRTGQGYEQYF.

The gene calls are TRBV28 and TRBJ2-7; weak D call: TRBD2 (5 bases). This CDR3 is 17 amino acids long. Trimming took 4 bases from V and 1 from J, leaving 20 bases between them. Looked up from germline, CDR1 is MDHEN and CDR2 is SYDVKM. CDR3 coding DNA: TGTGCCAGCAGTTCACCGGGTTTCCGGGGTATATCCTACGAGCAGTACTTC. Translated: CASSSPGFRGISYEQYF.

The chain is built from TRBV19 and TRBJ2-3, with D possibly TRBD2 on 6 matching bases. The CDR3 covers 14 residues. Germline values: CDR1 LNHDA, CDR2 SQIVND (reference sequence). Trimming left V 7 bases short and J 4 bases short, with 15 bases between. The CDR3 protein is CASKGRKGSDTQYF. The CDR3 DNA sequence: TGTGCCAGTAAGGGGAGGAAGGGTTCAGATACGCAGTATTTT. The full variable domain, in which reference TRBV19 and TRBJ2-3 provide the parts outside the CDR3, is DGGITQSPKYLFRKEGQNVTLSCEQNLNHDAMYWYRQDPGQGLRLIYYSQIVNDFQKGDIAEGYSVSREKKESFPLTVTSAQKNPTAFYLCASKGRKGSDTQYFGPGTRLTVL.

Only one count was recorded for this clone. The chain has TRBV30 and TRBJ1-1; D not certain. Germline CDR1 and CDR2: GTSNPN and SVGIG (reference sequence). The length of the CDR3 is 14 residues. V dropped 4 bases and J dropped 0 bases, with 12 bases sitting between them. The CDR3 region has the DNA TGTGCCTGGAAATTGAGCACCATGAACACTGAAGCTTTCTTT. This translates into CAWKLSTMNTEAFF.

The chain links TRBV19 to TRBJ2-6, with unresolved D. From germline, CDR1 is LNHDA and CDR2 SQIVND (reference sequence). Trimming cost V 6 bases and J 4 bases, with 7 bases left between them. The CDR3 is 13 amino acids. CDR3 in DNA: TGTGCCAGTAGGTTCCTCGGGGCCAACGTCCTGACTTTC. This codes for CASRFLGANVLTF.

The chain couples TRBV7-8 to TRBJ1-1, with 8 nucleotides matching TRBD1. Germline CDR1 is SGHVS and CDR2 is FQNEAQ. This CDR3 has 15 amino acids. Trimming removed 5 bases from V and 0 bases from J; junction bases left unmatched: 5. Here the CDR3 reads CASSPRTGMNTEAFF. The CDR3 DNA reads TGTGCCAGCAGCCCGCGGACAGGGATGAACACTGAAGCTTTCTTT.

The chain carries TRBV4-2 and TRBJ2-1; the D is unclear. Trimming removed 4 bases from V and 0 bases from J, with 7 bases in between. The germline CDR1 and CDR2 sequences are LGHNA and YNFKEQ. This CDR3 spans 14 amino acids. The CDR3 region is CASSPQNSYNEQFF. The CDR3 nucleotides are TGTGCCAGCAGCCCCCAAAACTCCTACAATGAGCAGTTCTTC.

The chain uses TRBV2 and TRBJ2-3, with 7 bases matching TRBD2. Germline loops: CDR1 SNHLY, CDR2 FYNNEI. V trimming: 6 bases; J trimming: 1 base; junction bases outside the gene matches: 13. This CDR3 is 17 amino acids long. Written as DNA, the CDR3 is TGTGCCAGCAGCCGAAACCCCCGTGGGGGGGGCACAGATACGCAGTATTTT. Translated: CASSRNPRGGGTDTQYF.

The CDR3 is CASSLGVSGVYEQYF. Here the CDR3 DNA reads TGCGCCAGCAGCTTGGGAGTTAGCGGGGTTTACGAGCAGTACTTC. The chain uses TRBV5-1 and TRBJ2-7; 8 bases are shared with TRBD2. Germline CDR1 SGHRS, CDR2 YFSETQ. The CDR3 totals 15 residues. Germline trimming cut 0 bases from V and 4 bases from J; bases unmatched to any gene: 6.

The V and J genes are TRBV30 and TRBJ2-7; D is possibly TRBD2 (5 bases). Germline CDR1 GTSNPN, CDR2 SVGIG (reference sequence). The CDR3 contains 13 residues. CDR3 in amino acids: CAWESKETYEQYF. CDR3 nucleotide sequence: TGTGCTTGGGAGTCGAAAGAGACCTACGAGCAGTACTTC.

This clone has more than one count but fewer than ten. The V gene is TRBV19, the J gene TRBJ2-2; D not certain. Germline assignment: CDR1 LNHDA and CDR2 SQIVND (reference sequence). This CDR3 has 14 residues. Trimming pared 10 bases from V and 2 bases from J, leaving 14 bases between. Here the CDR3 reads CATESVSNTGELFF. The CDR3 coding sequence is TGTGCCACCGAGTCGGTCTCAAACACCGGGGAGCTGTTTTTT.

The CDR3 DNA follows: TGTGCCAGCTCACCTCCCCTAGCGGGGCCCCGGGATACGCAGTATTTT. This gives the protein CASSPPLAGPRDTQYF. The chain joins TRBV18 to TRBJ2-3; 9 bases are shared with TRBD2. The V segment lost 3 bases and the J segment 6 bases; nucleotides outside the gene matches: 10. Per the germline V gene, CDR1 is KGHSH and CDR2 is LQKENI. The CDR3 contains 16 residues.

The rearrangement joins TRBV13 to TRBJ2-7; the match to TRBD2 covers 11 bases. Germline CDR1 is PRHDT and CDR2 is FYEKMQ (reference sequence). The CDR3 extends over 16 amino acids. The ends lost 3 bases at V and 5 bases at J; junction bases unmatched: 9. CDR3 coding DNA: TGTGCCAGCAGCTTGCGACTAGCGGGGCCAGTAAACGAGCAGTACTTC. This sequence encodes CASSLRLAGPVNEQYF. Full variable domain (rest looked up from reference TRBV13 and TRBJ2-7): AAGVIQSPRHLIKEKRETATLKCYPIPRHDTVYWYQQGPGQDPQFLISFYEKMQSDKGSIPDRFSAQQFSDYHSELNMSSLELGDSALYFCASSLRLAGPVNEQYFGPGTRLTVT.

This chain uses TRBV7-8 with TRBJ2-7, with TRBD1 as a possible D gene (7 bases). The CDR3 totals 14 residues. V was trimmed by 1 base and J by 7 bases, leaving 14 bases between them. Germline-derived CDR1 and CDR2 are SGHVS and FQNEAQ. The CDR3 loop reads CASSLVEGAGEQYF. The CDR3 nucleotides are TGTGCCAGCAGCTTAGTGGAGGGGGCGGGTGAGCAGTACTTC. Full variable domain (outside the CDR3, taken from reference TRBV7-8 and TRBJ2-7): GAGVSQSPRYKVAKRGQDVALRCDPISGHVSLFWYQQALGQGPEFLTYFQNEAQLDKSGLPSDRFFAERPEGSVSTLKIQRTQQEDSAVYLCASSLVEGAGEQYFGPGTRLTVT.

V and J are TRBV5-6 and TRBJ2-2, with 8 bases matching TRBD1. CDR1 and CDR2 (germline): SGHDT, YYEEEE. V gave up 4 bases and J gave up 3 bases; unmatched junction bases: 11. This CDR3 comprises 17 residues. The CDR3 spells CASSPRRGQGHTGELFF. CDR3 coding DNA: TGTGCCAGCAGCCCCCGAAGAGGACAGGGACACACCGGGGAGCTGTTTTTT.

This clone was observed once. V gene TRBV7-2 combines with J gene TRBJ2-7; possibly TRBD2 for D (5 bases). This CDR3 is 13 amino acids long. Germline CDR1 SGHTA, CDR2 FQGNSA. Trimming shortened V by 5 bases and J by 2 bases, and 10 bases separated the two germline ends. CDR3 DNA: TGTGCCAGCAGCCGAAGCGGAGCCTACGAGCAGTACTTC. Translating gives CASSRSGAYEQYF.

The V and J genes are TRBV7-9 and TRBJ1-4; 8 positions match TRBD1. After removal of 3 bases from V and 5 bases from J, the junction contained 2 bases not matched to a gene. This CDR3 has 14 amino acids. CDR1 SEHNR and CDR2 FQNEAQ come from the germline V gene (reference sequence). Here the CDR3 DNA reads TGTGCCAGCAGCTTGGGACAGGTGAATGAAAAACTGTTTTTT. This encodes CASSLGQVNEKLFF. The variable domain in full, completed from reference TRBV7-9 and TRBJ1-4, reads DTGVSQNPRHKITKRGQNVTFRCDPISEHNRLYWYRQTLGQGPEFLTYFQNEAQLEKSRLLSDRFSAERPKGSFSTLEIQRTEQGDSAMYLCASSLGQVNEKLFFGSGTQLSVL.

The chain joins TRBV29-1 to TRBJ2-1, with TRBD1 matching over 10 bases. Germline V gene data show CDR1 as SQVTM and CDR2 as ANQGSEA. This CDR3 has 12 amino acids. V was pared by 8 bases and J by 12 bases, with 10 bases of the junction left unmatched. The CDR3 DNA reads TGCAGCACAAGGGACAGGGGTTTTGGGCAGTTCTTC. Protein sequence: CSTRDRGFGQFF.

The chain joins TRBV30 to TRBJ1-3; D not resolved. The CDR3 is 15 amino acids. Deletions cut 4 bases from V and 0 bases from J, with 13 bases between. Germline V gene sequence: CDR1 GTSNPN, CDR2 SVGIG (reference sequence). The CDR3: CAWNPGALSGNTIYF. The CDR3 region has the DNA TGTGCCTGGAACCCCGGAGCCCTCTCTGGAAACACCATATATTTT.